The entry below gives a single T cell receptor (beta chain) sequence along with its context. Original data processing: Amplification with reference gene primers provided the estimates of nucleated cell counts. The assay was immunoSEQ multiplex PCR, and TCRdb's table has in-frame clones only and misses some. Clonal size and the V and J genes are those of that table, whereas D and trimming came from the DNA. The repertoire holds over 350,000 clones, with more than 75% as singletons. The source of the sample is a study of blood T cell repertoires in COVID-19. Study information: Sources were T cells, B-cell-depleted T cells, or PBMCs; the material itself was cDNA or gDNA.

Participant ages covered roughly 18 to 89 years across 24 US areas. Participant-reported clinical history was the basis for cohort assignment. Trimming left V 0 bases short and J 9 bases short, with 15 bases between. Germline V gene sequence: CDR1 SGHTA, CDR2 FQGNSA. The CDR3 sequence is 15 residues long. The source material was PBMCs or T cells enriched from blood (not recorded which). The chain links TRBV7-2 to TRBJ1-5, with a tentative D call TRBD1 (5 bases). This receptor was identified in a woman in her forties or fifties who had recovered from COVID-19. The CDR3 DNA is TGTGCCAGCAGCTTAGCGCAAGGGGTCGGCGGGCCCCAGCATTTT. Encoded protein: CASSLAQGVGGPQHF.